This is a list of T cell receptor beta chains from one sample in a study of T cell repertoires in cytomegalovirus infection. One entry per CDR3 protein results from TCRdb running MiXCR on the reads. The sample yields some 700,000 distinct CDR3 sequences, under 40% seen once. Material: PBMCs. The source is a human donor in good health (CMV status not recorded). Some clones in this sample may be carry-over from other donors' samples. CDR3s include the opening cysteine and the closing phenylalanine or tryptophan. A D gene is named only where the DNA matches it firmly. Not all rows give a size; the values are once, few, many and, for expanded clones, a class.

v_call: TRBV28; d_call: TRBD1; clone_size: .; j_call: TRBJ1-5; cdr3_nt: TGTGCCAGCAGTCCACGGACAGGGGGCTTCGGCAATCAGCCCCAGCATTTT; cdr3_aa: CASSPRTGGFGNQPQHF
v_call: TRBV7-2; d_call: .; clone_size: many; j_call: TRBJ1-3; cdr3_nt: TGTGCCAGCAGCACTGGACGGGGAAACACCATATATTTT; cdr3_aa: CASSTGRGNTIYF
v_call: TRBV10-3; d_call: TRBD1; clone_size: .; j_call: TRBJ2-5; cdr3_nt: TGTGCCATCAGAACGGGACAGGGAACCCAAGAGACCCAGTACTTC; cdr3_aa: CAIRTGQGTQETQYF
v_call: TRBV7-2; d_call: .; clone_size: many; j_call: TRBJ1-2; cdr3_nt: TGTGCCAGCAGCTTGGGCAGAACTAACTATGGCTACACCTTC; cdr3_aa: CASSLGRTNYGYTF
v_call: TRBV6-2/TRBV6-3; d_call: .; clone_size: .; j_call: TRBJ1-4; cdr3_nt: TGTGCCAGCAGCAGATGGACGGGGGCCTCGGATGAAAAACTGTTTTTT; cdr3_aa: CASSRWTGASDEKLFF
v_call: TRBV12-3/TRBV12-4; d_call: TRBD2; clone_size: few; j_call: TRBJ2-6; cdr3_nt: TGTGCCAGCAGTTCCGGGAGGGTCCCTGGGGCCAACGTCCTGACTTTC; cdr3_aa: CASSSGRVPGANVLTF
v_call: TRBV19; d_call: .; clone_size: .; j_call: TRBJ2-6; cdr3_nt: TGTGCCAGTATTTCTCGGGCTTCTGGGGCCAACGTCCTGACTTTC; cdr3_aa: CASISRASGANVLTF
v_call: TRBV4-1; d_call: TRBD1; clone_size: few; j_call: TRBJ2-7; cdr3_nt: TGCGCCAGCAGCCAAGTCCCGGGACAGGACTTTGGCGAGCAGTACTTC; cdr3_aa: CASSQVPGQDFGEQYF
v_call: TRBV14; d_call: .; clone_size: few; j_call: TRBJ1-2; cdr3_nt: TGTGCCAGCAGCCAAGATGGACACCCCGCTTCGGGCTACACCTTC; cdr3_aa: CASSQDGHPASGYTF
v_call: TRBV28; d_call: TRBD1; clone_size: many; j_call: TRBJ1-1; cdr3_nt: TGTGCCAGCAGGGGAAACAGGGGGCCACCAACTGAAGCTTTCTTT; cdr3_aa: CASRGNRGPPTEAFF
v_call: TRBV20-1; d_call: .; clone_size: .; j_call: TRBJ1-3; cdr3_nt: TGCAGTGCTAGAGATCTCTATCCAGGGGAGGGCACCATATATTTT; cdr3_aa: CSARDLYPGEGTIYF
v_call: TRBV18; d_call: .; clone_size: .; j_call: TRBJ1-3; cdr3_nt: TGTGCCAGCTCATCGGGACCTGGAAACACCATATATTTT; cdr3_aa: CASSSGPGNTIYF
v_call: TRBV4-2; d_call: .; clone_size: .; j_call: TRBJ1-5; cdr3_nt: TGTGCCAGCAGCCAAGATCTGTGGATTCAGCCCCAGCATTTT; cdr3_aa: CASSQDLWIQPQHF
v_call: TRBV25-1; d_call: .; clone_size: few; j_call: TRBJ2-2; cdr3_nt: TGTGCCAGCAGTGTTCAGGCGAACACCGGGGAGCTGTTTTTT; cdr3_aa: CASSVQANTGELFF
v_call: TRBV12-3/TRBV12-4; d_call: .; clone_size: .; j_call: TRBJ2-2; cdr3_nt: TGTGCCAGCAAAAGGGGATCGAACACCGGGGAGCTGTGTTTT; cdr3_aa: CASKRGSNTGELCF
v_call: TRBV5-6; d_call: .; clone_size: few; j_call: TRBJ2-7; cdr3_nt: TGTGCCAGCAGCCTTCTTGGGAATTGGAACTTC; cdr3_aa: CASSLLGNWNF
v_call: TRBV11-3; d_call: .; clone_size: .; j_call: TRBJ1-3; cdr3_nt: TGTGCCAGCAGCTCGTCAGGGAGCTCTGGAAACACCATATATTTT; cdr3_aa: CASSSSGSSGNTIYF
v_call: TRBV5-6; d_call: .; clone_size: few; j_call: TRBJ2-3; cdr3_nt: TGTGCCAGCAGCGTATGGGCGGATACGCAGTATTTT; cdr3_aa: CASSVWADTQYF
v_call: TRBV19; d_call: .; clone_size: few; j_call: TRBJ1-1; cdr3_nt: TGTGCCAGTAGTAGATACGGGGCACGCCGTGACACTGAAGCTTTCTTT; cdr3_aa: CASSRYGARRDTEAFF
v_call: TRBV28; d_call: .; clone_size: few; j_call: TRBJ2-3; cdr3_nt: TGTGCCAGCAGCTCGCTTTATACGCAGTATTTT; cdr3_aa: CASSSLYTQYF
v_call: TRBV15; d_call: .; clone_size: .; j_call: TRBJ1-4; cdr3_nt: TGTGCCACCAGTGAGTGGGGGTCTAATGAAAAACTGTTTTTT; cdr3_aa: CATSEWGSNEKLFF
v_call: TRBV20-1; d_call: TRBD1; clone_size: .; j_call: TRBJ1-5; cdr3_nt: TGCAGTGCGGAAAGAGACAGGGGTTTCAGGAGCAATCAGCCCCAGCATTTT; cdr3_aa: CSAERDRGFRSNQPQHF
v_call: TRBV7-8; d_call: .; clone_size: many; j_call: TRBJ1-5; cdr3_nt: TGTGCCAGCAGCCCGGGGGGCAGGGTGTTCAGCAATCAGCCCCAGCATTTT; cdr3_aa: CASSPGGRVFSNQPQHF
v_call: TRBV11-2; d_call: TRBD1; clone_size: few; j_call: TRBJ2-1; cdr3_nt: TGTGCCAGCAGCCCAAGGACAGGGTGGGACAATGAGCAGTTCTTC; cdr3_aa: CASSPRTGWDNEQFF
v_call: TRBV28; d_call: TRBD1; clone_size: .; j_call: TRBJ1-1; cdr3_nt: TGTGCCAGCAGCGAAGGGACAGGGTGGGTCACTGAAGCTTTCTTT; cdr3_aa: CASSEGTGWVTEAFF
v_call: TRBV7-9; d_call: TRBD1; clone_size: .; j_call: TRBJ1-2; cdr3_nt: TGTGCCAGCAGCCCAGGACAGGGGGTCTATGGCTACACCTTC; cdr3_aa: CASSPGQGVYGYTF
v_call: TRBV13; d_call: TRBD1; clone_size: .; j_call: TRBJ1-1; cdr3_nt: TGTGCCAGCAGCTTGGGACAGGGGTTGCCTCTGAACACTGAAGCTTTCTTT; cdr3_aa: CASSLGQGLPLNTEAFF
v_call: TRBV28; d_call: .; clone_size: .; j_call: TRBJ1-4; cdr3_nt: TGTGCCAGCGAGGGGATTGCAACTAATGAAAAACTGTTTTTT; cdr3_aa: CASEGIATNEKLFF
v_call: TRBV7-3; d_call: TRBD2; clone_size: .; j_call: TRBJ2-2; cdr3_nt: TGTGCCAGCAGCTTAAACCGGGGGGGCCGAGCCGGGGAGCTGTTTTTT; cdr3_aa: CASSLNRGGRAGELFF
v_call: TRBV3-1; d_call: TRBD1; clone_size: .; j_call: TRBJ1-2; cdr3_nt: TGTGCCAGCAGCGCCCCCGGGACAGGGGTGCCCGGCTACACCTTC; cdr3_aa: CASSAPGTGVPGYTF
v_call: TRBV12-3/TRBV12-4; d_call: .; clone_size: few; j_call: TRBJ1-5; cdr3_nt: TGTGCCAGCAGTTCTTTATATAGCAATCAGCCCCAGCATTTT; cdr3_aa: CASSSLYSNQPQHF
v_call: TRBV28; d_call: .; clone_size: few; j_call: TRBJ1-5; cdr3_nt: TGTGCCAGCAGTTTAGCAGGGTGGCAGCCCCAGCATTTT; cdr3_aa: CASSLAGWQPQHF
v_call: TRBV4-1; d_call: .; clone_size: few; j_call: TRBJ1-1; cdr3_nt: TGCGCCAGCAGCCAACCGGGGACTGAAGCTTTCTTT; cdr3_aa: CASSQPGTEAFF
v_call: TRBV4-2; d_call: .; clone_size: many; j_call: TRBJ2-7; cdr3_nt: TGTGCCAGCAGCCAAGAGGGCCTAGGAACGGGGGAGCAGTACTTC; cdr3_aa: CASSQEGLGTGEQYF
v_call: TRBV5-1; d_call: TRBD1; clone_size: .; j_call: TRBJ1-6; cdr3_nt: TGCGCCAGCAGCTTGGCCCCGACAGGGGATAATTCACCCCTCCACTTT; cdr3_aa: CASSLAPTGDNSPLHF
v_call: TRBV7-2; d_call: .; clone_size: .; j_call: TRBJ1-1; cdr3_nt: TGTGCCAGCAGCCAACCCGCTAGGGCCACTGAAGCTTTCTTT; cdr3_aa: CASSQPARATEAFF
v_call: TRBV20-1; d_call: TRBD2; clone_size: .; j_call: TRBJ2-1; cdr3_nt: TGCAGTGCTAGTTACAGCGGGAGTATCTATGAGCAGTTCTTC; cdr3_aa: CSASYSGSIYEQFF
v_call: TRBV29-1; d_call: .; clone_size: .; j_call: TRBJ2-5; cdr3_nt: TGCAGCGTTGAAGTAGCGGTCGGTTCGGAGACCCAGTACTTC; cdr3_aa: CSVEVAVGSETQYF
v_call: TRBV5-1; d_call: TRBD2; clone_size: .; j_call: TRBJ2-2; cdr3_nt: TGCGCCAGCAGACCGGGACTAGCGGGAGACCGCACCGGGGAGCTGTTTTTT; cdr3_aa: CASRPGLAGDRTGELFF
v_call: TRBV12-3/TRBV12-4; d_call: .; clone_size: many; j_call: TRBJ1-1; cdr3_nt: TGTGCCAGCAGTGGTCGACAAAACAGCGGGTCAGAAGCTTTCTTT; cdr3_aa: CASSGRQNSGSEAFF
v_call: TRBV12-3/TRBV12-4; d_call: TRBD1; clone_size: few; j_call: TRBJ2-7; cdr3_nt: TGTGCCAGCAGTCCTCAGGGGGTCCCCCGCGAGCAGTACTTC; cdr3_aa: CASSPQGVPREQYF
v_call: TRBV7-2; d_call: TRBD1; clone_size: few; j_call: TRBJ1-2; cdr3_nt: TGTGCCAGCAGCGCCCGGGACAGGGGTAGAGGAGGCTACACCTTC; cdr3_aa: CASSARDRGRGGYTF
v_call: TRBV27; d_call: .; clone_size: .; j_call: TRBJ1-4; cdr3_nt: TGTGCCAGCAGCCCGGGCTTCGCTGAAAAACTGTTTTTT; cdr3_aa: CASSPGFAEKLFF
v_call: TRBV6-8; d_call: .; clone_size: once; j_call: TRBJ1-6; cdr3_nt: TGTGCCAGCAACCGGGACTTAAATAATTCACCCCTCAACTTT; cdr3_aa: CASNRDLNNSPLNF
v_call: TRBV25-1; d_call: .; clone_size: .; j_call: TRBJ2-4; cdr3_nt: TGTGCCAGCAGTGAATATGCCAAAAACATTCAGTACTTC; cdr3_aa: CASSEYAKNIQYF
v_call: TRBV27; d_call: TRBD2; clone_size: .; j_call: TRBJ2-2; cdr3_nt: TGTGCCAGCATCCCCGGGGGGGCGAACACCGGGGAGCTGTTTTTT; cdr3_aa: CASIPGGANTGELFF
v_call: TRBV28; d_call: TRBD2; clone_size: many; j_call: TRBJ2-5; cdr3_nt: TGTGCCAGCAGAAGGCGCGGGGGGCCTAACCAAGAGACCCAGTACTTC; cdr3_aa: CASRRRGGPNQETQYF
v_call: TRBV11-2; d_call: .; clone_size: .; j_call: TRBJ1-2; cdr3_nt: TGTGCCAGCAGCTCCGCGACAGGACCCTCCTATGGCTACACCTTC; cdr3_aa: CASSSATGPSYGYTF
v_call: TRBV7-1; d_call: .; clone_size: few; j_call: TRBJ1-1; cdr3_nt: TGTGCCAGCAGCTCCCGGAGGGAAGCGAACACTGAAGCTTTCTTT; cdr3_aa: CASSSRREANTEAFF
v_call: TRBV19; d_call: .; clone_size: few; j_call: TRBJ1-6; cdr3_nt: TGTGCCAGTAGTAACAGAATTAATTCACCCCTCCACTTT; cdr3_aa: CASSNRINSPLHF
v_call: TRBV10-1; d_call: .; clone_size: .; j_call: TRBJ1-2; cdr3_nt: TGCGCCAGCAGTGAGTCGGCGACAGGACGACCAGGTGGCTACACCTTC; cdr3_aa: CASSESATGRPGGYTF
v_call: TRBV29-1; d_call: TRBD2; clone_size: .; j_call: TRBJ2-1; cdr3_nt: TGCAGTCACACCCCGGGACTAGCGGGAGGGGACAATGAGCAGTTCTTC; cdr3_aa: CSHTPGLAGGDNEQFF
v_call: TRBV2; d_call: .; clone_size: once; j_call: TRBJ2-1; cdr3_nt: TGTGCCAGCAGGGCTGGGACACCTCATCTCCGATACAATGAGCAGTTCTTC; cdr3_aa: CASRAGTPHLRYNEQFF
v_call: TRBV19; d_call: .; clone_size: .; j_call: TRBJ2-1; cdr3_nt: TGTGCCAGTAGTACCCGGGACTCCTTATTCTCCTACAATGAGCAGTTCTTC; cdr3_aa: CASSTRDSLFSYNEQFF
v_call: TRBV20-1; d_call: .; clone_size: many; j_call: TRBJ2-7; cdr3_nt: TGCAGTGCTAGAGCCCCGCGGACACTCCAGGCTCCCTACGAGCAGTACTTC; cdr3_aa: CSARAPRTLQAPYEQYF